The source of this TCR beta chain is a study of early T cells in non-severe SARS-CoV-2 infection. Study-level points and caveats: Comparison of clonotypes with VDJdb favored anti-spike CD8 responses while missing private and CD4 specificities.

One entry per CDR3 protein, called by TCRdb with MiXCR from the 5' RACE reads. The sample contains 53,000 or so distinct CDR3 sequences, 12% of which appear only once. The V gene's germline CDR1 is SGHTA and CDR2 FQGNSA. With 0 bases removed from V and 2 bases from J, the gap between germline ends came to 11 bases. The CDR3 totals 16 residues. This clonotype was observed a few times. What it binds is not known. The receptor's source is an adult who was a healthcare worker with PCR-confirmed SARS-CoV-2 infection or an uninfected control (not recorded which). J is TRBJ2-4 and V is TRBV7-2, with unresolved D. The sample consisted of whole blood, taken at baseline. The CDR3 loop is CASSLAGASSKNIQYF. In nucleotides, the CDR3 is TGTGCCAGCAGCTTAGCGGGCGCGAGTTCCAAAAACATTCAGTACTTC.